This TCR beta chain appears in the sequencing data of a study of T-cell reconstitution after alpha-beta-depleted transplantation in children (dated by TCRdb to 2016 to 2017). About the investigation overall: Using TCR repertoire profiling, the study quantitatively followed how T-cell immune reconstitution unfolded in children after TCRalphabeta/CD19-depleted allogeneic hematopoietic cell transplantation.

This clonotype came up a few times. Its binding antigen is unknown. No much larger clone is present one base from it, and per-base qualities are unavailable. The junction carries 17 bases between V and J, which are trimmed by 6 bases and 2 bases respectively. In the germline V gene (reference sequence), CDR1 corresponds to DFQATT and CDR2 to SNEGSKA. Measured from the cysteine to the phenylalanine, the CDR3 is 15 residues long. Here the CDR3 DNA is all that survives: 45 bases in frame from base 1. What the research found in general, with its limitations: The frequencies of hyperexpanded clones fell over the following months, and after one year, T-cell counts and TCRbeta diversity were mostly attributed to newly produced T cells. About two months after transplant, the apparently early recovery of alphabetaT-cell counts reportedly depended on just several hundred clones that had expanded rapidly and came from non-depleted graft cells. In some patients, the high TCRbeta diversity seen at day 60 was put down to recipient T cells and intrathymic progenitors that had survived conditioning.

Explained via the paper, the treatment or condition label denotes: allogeneic hematopoietic cell transplantation with graft depleted of TCRalphabeta T cells and CD19 B cells. Transplant recipients were children who received TCRalphabeta/CD19-depleted allogeneic hematopoietic cell grafts. Library construction relied on PCR. These reads were obtained on an Illumina HiSeq 2500. TCR libraries were prepared with molecular barcoding, using unique molecular identifiers to normalize TCRbeta repertoire quantification. The public reads were reprocessed in TCRdb via fastp at Q25 and MiXCR, keeping in-frame beta chains. Each entry is one CDR3 protein sequence, shown with its most common DNA and genes. The sample has some 840,000 distinct CDR3 sequences on record, roughly 16% of them singletons. The biggest ten clones account for approximately 5% of the sample.

The sequencing used PBMCs, mostly from graft donor cells, collected 360 days after TCRalphabeta/CD19-depleted stem cell transplant. This TCR was recovered from a male patient younger than 18 who had a stem cell transplant for acute lymphoblastic leukemia, so the T cells may come from the graft donor. Recombination connected TRBV20-1 to TRBJ1-3, and TRBD1 may be the D gene, going by 6 matching bases. The DNA sequence is TGCAGTGCCCTTTCAGGGGCGATGCCTGGAAACACCATATATTTT. This codes for CSALSGAMPGNTIYF.